Listed below are T cell receptor beta chains from one sample, sequenced in a study of cytomegalovirus exposure and HLA in healthy donors. Data came from immunoSEQ multiplex PCR; TCRdb stores just in-frame clones and leaves some out. The sample lists 130,000 or so clones; approximately 89% were seen once. What was sequenced was PBMCs. Receptor source: a woman younger than 35 in good health and CMV-seropositive. The CDR3 runs from the conserved cysteine through the conserved F or W. The D gene is left open where the match is weak. Where a row states a size, it is once, few, many or the class of an expanded clone; other rows omit it.

NA,TRBV10-3,TRBJ2-7,NA,CAIQGTGDEQYF,TGTGCCATACAGGGCACCGGGGACGAGCAGTACTTC
TRBD2,TRBV15,TRBJ2-3,once,CATSRSGGRVTDTQYF,TGTGCCACCAGCAGAAGCGGGGGGCGGGTCACAGATACGCAGTATTTT
NA,TRBV5-4,TRBJ1-1,NA,CASSLGGANTEAFF,TGTGCCAGCAGCTTGGGGGGAGCGAACACTGAAGCTTTCTTT
NA,TRBV19,TRBJ2-6,NA,CASRRTEESGANVLTF,TGTGCCAGCCGAAGGACAGAAGAGTCTGGGGCCAACGTCCTGACTTTC
NA,TRBV27,TRBJ1-2,few,CASRREPGGYTF,TGTGCCAGCAGGAGAGAGCCAGGGGGCTACACCTTC
TRBD2,TRBV28,TRBJ2-5,NA,CATLSLGLAGEETQYF,TGTGCCACCCTTTCATTGGGACTAGCGGGGGAAGAGACCCAGTACTTC
NA,TRBV12-1,TRBJ2-4,NA,CASSLPNRWPGKNIQYF,TGTGCCAGCAGTTTGCCTAATCGGTGGCCGGGCAAAAACATTCAGTACTTC
NA,TRBV7-2,TRBJ1-2,NA,CASSPSVTNYGYTF,TGTGCCAGCAGCCCCTCCGTTACTAACTATGGCTACACCTTC
TRBD1,TRBV27,TRBJ1-5,NA,CASSPDRRDQPQHF,TGTGCCAGCAGTCCGGACAGGCGGGATCAGCCCCAGCATTTT
TRBD1,TRBV5-8,TRBJ2-7,NA,CASGRDRGTSYEQYF,TGTGCCAGCGGAAGGGACAGGGGCACCTCCTACGAGCAGTACTTC
NA,TRBV7-9,TRBJ1-2,few,CASSLVTGNYGYTF,TGTGCCAGCAGCTTAGTAACAGGAAACTATGGCTACACCTTC
NA,TRBV19,TRBJ1-5,NA,CASTKTNSNQPQHF,TGTGCCAGTACTAAGACAAATAGCAATCAGCCCCAGCATTTT
NA,TRBV28,TRBJ1-5,NA,CASSFSLEGVSNQPQHF,TGTGCCAGCAGTTTCTCCTTGGAAGGGGTAAGCAATCAGCCCCAGCATTTT
NA,TRBV23-1,TRBJ1-3,NA,CASSQRNRSGNTIYF,TGCGCCAGCAGTCAGCGAAACCGCTCTGGAAACACCATATATTTT
TRBD1,TRBV7-2,TRBJ2-7,NA,CASSFSGTGGHEQYF,TGTGCCAGCAGCTTTTCCGGAACAGGGGGACACGAGCAGTACTTC
NA,TRBV21-1,TRBJ2-1,NA,CASSQKMASGGGGASYNEQFF,TGTGCCAGCAGCCAAAAGATGGCTAGCGGGGGGGGTGGTGCGTCCTACAATGAGCAGTTCTTC
TRBD1,TRBV6-5,TRBJ1-5,once,CASSSQGGQPQHF,TGTGCCAGCAGTTCACAGGGGGGTCAGCCCCAGCATTTT
TRBD2,TRBV6-1,TRBJ2-1,NA,CASGLGLENNEQFF,TGTGCCAGTGGTCTAGGACTAGAGAACAATGAGCAGTTCTTC
TRBD2,TRBV2,TRBJ2-7,NA,CASSGRPRGLAPTYEQYF,TGTGCCAGCAGTGGAAGGCCAAGGGGACTAGCGCCTACATACGAGCAGTACTTC
NA,TRBV27,TRBJ1-5,NA,CASARGELGNQPQHF,TGTGCCAGCGCCCGGGGGGAGCTTGGGAATCAGCCCCAGCATTTT